This T cell receptor beta chain was sequenced during a study of CD8 T cells in Susac syndrome. General study points: The TCR sequencing and HLA analysis in the study involved a relatively small number of individuals, as the study acknowledged.

The CDR3 is 14 amino acids. Trimming cost V 6 bases and J 0 bases, with 12 bases left between them. Germline values: CDR1 DFQATT, CDR2 SNEGSKA (reference sequence). Negative isolation was used for CD8+ and CD4+ T cells and FACS enrichment for TEMRA cells. Random hexamers were used to reverse transcribe an amount of about 0.5 to 1 ug RNA. Amplification of the TCR beta CDR3 was carried out by immunoSEQ multiplex PCR, which spanned a total of 54 Vbeta and 13 Jbeta segments. TCRdb reanalysed the immunoSEQ multiplex PCR reads using MiXCR and keeps one entry per CDR3 protein. The table records about 200,000 distinct CDR3 sequences, 90% to 95% of them present only once. About this clonotype itself: Its antigen remains unidentified.

This sequence was found in a human donor with multiple sclerosis. The chain employs TRBV20-1 and TRBJ1-5, with D unresolved. Sequenced input: CD4+ T cells from PBMCs. The CDR3 spells CSAAGGNSNQPQHF. Here the CDR3 DNA reads TGCAGTGCGGCCGGAGGGAATAGCAATCAGCCCCAGCATTTT.